The rows below give T cell receptor beta chains drawn from one sample of a study of blood T cells in healthy people across ages. One entry per CDR3 protein, called by TCRdb with MiXCR from the 5' RACE reads. The sample consists of about 800,000 distinct CDR3 sequences, 20% to 25% of them appearing once. This same sample was also part of a study on T cells of mothers and their children.

The sample consisted of blood. These receptors were taken from a boy aged 5-17 years in good health. Each CDR3 is given with its conserved first and last residue. D genes are given only for firm matches. Size is stated for part of the rows, as once, few or many counts, or as a class when the clone is expanded.

V	D	J	size	length	DNA	CDR3
TRBV11-2	.	TRBJ2-5	many	11	TGTGCCAGCAGCGACCAAGAGACCCAGTACTTC	CASSDQETQYF
TRBV19	.	TRBJ2-7	.	14	TGTGCCAGTAGTATGTGGCAGGGGAACTACGAGCAGTACTTC	CASSMWQGNYEQYF
TRBV20-1	TRBD1	TRBJ2-1	once	16	TGCAGTGCTAGAGATCTCGGACAGGGGACCTACAATGAGCAGTTCTTC	CSARDLGQGTYNEQFF
TRBV7-9	.	TRBJ2-7	few	15	TGTGCCAGCAGCTTAGTTGATCCGAGTTCCTACGAGCAGTACTTC	CASSLVDPSSYEQYF
TRBV20-1	.	TRBJ1-2	.	15	TGCAGTGCTAGAATGGTTTCAGGGGTTCACTATGGCTACACCTTC	CSARMVSGVHYGYTF
TRBV9	.	TRBJ2-7	.	13	TGTGCCAGCAGCATAACTGGGGGGAACGAGCAGTACTTC	CASSITGGNEQYF
TRBV4-3	.	TRBJ1-2	.	15	TGCGCCAGCAGCCGAATAAGGACAGAATACTATGGCTACACCTTC	CASSRIRTEYYGYTF
TRBV24-1	.	TRBJ2-7	.	12	TGTGCCGCCAGTGATTTGCACGGGGAGCCGTACTTC	CAASDLHGEPYF
TRBV12-3/TRBV12-4	.	TRBJ1-2	once	15	TGTGCCAGCAGTCCCGACTGGGTGGGGATCTATGGCTACACCTTC	CASSPDWVGIYGYTF
TRBV7-9	TRBD2	TRBJ2-1	.	14	TGTGCCAGCAGCTCCGTAGCGGGGTACAATGAGCAGTTCTTC	CASSSVAGYNEQFF
TRBV6-6	TRBD2	TRBJ2-1	few	16	TGTGCCAGCAGTTTCGGGACTAGCGGGAGTTTATTTGAGCAGTTCTTC	CASSFGTSGSLFEQFF
TRBV2	.	TRBJ1-2	.	13	TGTGCCAGCACCGAGTGGGGAAATCTTGGCTACACCTTC	CASTEWGNLGYTF
TRBV12-3/TRBV12-4	.	TRBJ1-2	few	13	TGTGCCAGCATAGAGCTGCCCAACTATGGCTACACCTTC	CASIELPNYGYTF
TRBV30	TRBD1	TRBJ1-1	.	16	TGTGCCTGGACCCTACGCGGCAGGGGGAAAAACACTGAAGCTTTCTTT	CAWTLRGRGKNTEAFF